Listed here are 13 T cell receptor beta chains from one sample, sequenced in a study of blood T cell repertoires in COVID-19. Sequencing used immunoSEQ multiplex PCR; TCRdb keeps in-frame clones, though not all of them. The sample shows roughly 120,000 clones, roughly 88% of them seen only once. Sequencing was carried out using peripheral blood. Receptors were obtained from a human donor in a cohort sampled during active COVID-19.

V usage is TRBV5-1 and J usage is TRBJ1-2, with a possible D match to TRBD1 (5 bases). The V end was cut by 4 bases, the J end by 4 bases, with 14 bases between. Germline-derived CDR1 and CDR2 are SGHRS and YFSETQ. This CDR3 is built from 14 residues. Here the CDR3 reads CASSDTGHPYGYTF. CDR3 sequence (DNA): TGCGCCAGCAGCGATACAGGACACCCCTATGGCTACACCTTC.

The chain employs TRBV19 and TRBJ2-5, with TRBD2 identical over 9 bases. Germline trimming cut 4 bases from V and 5 bases from J; bases unmatched to any gene: 17. CDR3 length equals 18 residues. The germline V gene encodes CDR1 LNHDA and CDR2 SQIVND (reference sequence). CDR3 amino acids: CASSTLRGLAGRAETQYF. The CDR3 region has the DNA TGTGCCAGTAGTACGCTCCGAGGTCTAGCGGGGAGGGCGGAGACCCAGTACTTC.

This clone was seen only once. The gene calls are TRBV5-6 and TRBJ2-7, with D tentatively TRBD1 (5 bases). The ends were cut back, 1 base at V and 3 bases at J, with 17 bases in the middle. CDR1 is SGHDT, CDR2 YYEEEE, per germline. The CDR3 runs 16 residues. In DNA form, the CDR3 reads TGTGCCAGCAGCTTGTTCCAGGGTCGGTTTCTCTACGAGCAGTACTTC. Amino acid sequence: CASSLFQGRFLYEQYF.

This chain links TRBV5-4 with TRBJ1-4; TRBD1 matches 7 bases. CDR3 length equals 15 residues. V lost 6 bases and J lost 0; bases outside the gene matches: 5. Per germline, CDR1 SGHNT and CDR2 YYREEE (reference sequence). The CDR3 region has the DNA TGTGCCAGCAAGAACCAGGGGGCAACTAATGAAAAACTGTTTTTT. This translates into CASKNQGATNEKLFF.

The chain joins TRBV5-1 to TRBJ1-2, with D tentatively TRBD1 (6 bases). The germline gives CDR1 SGHRS, CDR2 YFSETQ. The CDR3 has 14 amino acids. Trimming cost V 3 bases and J 3 bases, with 12 bases left between them. CDR3 nucleotide sequence: TGCGCCAGCAGCTATGGGGACACTTACTATGGCTACACCTTC. Translating gives CASSYGDTYYGYTF. The full variable domain, with the rest looked up from reference TRBV5-1 and TRBJ1-2, is KAGVTQTPRYLIKTRGQQVTLSCSPISGHRSVSWYQQTPGQGLQFLFEYFSETQRNKGNFPGRFSGRQFSNSRSEMNVSTLELGDSALYLCASSYGDTYYGYTFGSGTRLTVV.

The V gene is TRBV7-2, the J gene TRBJ2-3; TRBD2 agrees at 13 bases. V was clipped by 5 bases and J by 5 bases; unmatched bases: 10. The CDR3 is 17 residues long. Germline V CDR1 and CDR2: SGHTA, FQGNSA. The CDR3 DNA sequence: TGTGCCAGCAGCCCGTATGGGACTAGCGGGATTCAAGATACGCAGTATTTT. Translation gives CASSPYGTSGIQDTQYF.

This chain joins TRBV10-3 and TRBJ2-1; 11 positions agree with TRBD2. CDR3 length: 15 residues. The V and J ends lost 6 bases and 7 bases, in that order; junction bases with no gene match: 8. The germline gives CDR1 ENHRY, CDR2 SYGVKD. The CDR3 sequence is CAIRSTSGSMNEQFF. CDR3 bases: TGTGCCATCAGGAGTACTAGCGGGAGTATGAATGAGCAGTTCTTC.

The chain carries TRBV27 and TRBJ2-4; 10 nucleotides agree with TRBD1. Germline V gene lookup returns CDR1 MNHEY and CDR2 SMNVEV (reference sequence). The CDR3 spans 19 residues. V trimming: 4 bases; J trimming: 6 bases; junction bases outside the gene matches: 18. CDR3 nucleotide sequence: TGTGCCAGCAGTTCATCGTACCGGGACAGGGGAGAGTTAGGAAACATTCAGTACTTC. It is translated as CASSSSYRDRGELGNIQYF.

The rearrangement links TRBV25-1 to TRBJ2-1, with 7 bases aligning to TRBD2. The length of the CDR3 is 14 residues. With 8 bases clipped from V and 12 bases from J, the junction kept 16 bases outside the gene matches. The germline V gene has CDR1 MGHDK and CDR2 SYGVNS. The CDR3 spells CASSQSGISGGQFF. CDR3 in DNA: TGTGCCAGCTCACAAAGCGGGATCTCTGGGGGGCAGTTCTTC. The variable domain in full, completed from reference TRBV25-1 and TRBJ2-1, reads EADIYQTPRYLVIGTGKKITLECSQTMGHDKMYWYQQDPGMELHLIHYSYGVNSTEKGDLSSESTVSRIRTEHFPLTLESARPSHTSQYLCASSQSGISGGQFFGPGTRLTVL.

This chain uses TRBV5-1 with TRBJ1-6; 7 bases line up with TRBD1. Per the germline V gene, CDR1 is SGHRS and CDR2 is YFSETQ. V lost 0 bases to trimming and J lost 4 bases; unmatched junction nucleotides: 1. The CDR3 contains 15 residues. The CDR3 nucleotides read TGCGCCAGCAGCTTGGGGGGACAGTATAATTCACCCCTCCACTTT. Protein sequence: CASSLGGQYNSPLHF.

Only a few counts were recorded for this clone. The rearrangement uses TRBV7-9 and TRBJ1-2; D uncertain. The CDR3 has 13 amino acids. With 7 bases removed from V and 0 bases from J, the gap between germline ends came to 9 bases. From germline, CDR1 is SEHNR and CDR2 FQNEAQ (reference sequence). The CDR3: CASMAGTNYGYTF. The CDR3 DNA sequence: TGTGCCAGCATGGCGGGCACTAACTATGGCTACACCTTC.

The rearrangement uses TRBV5-1 and TRBJ2-1; 7 bases match TRBD2. This CDR3 has 13 amino acids. Unmatched junction bases numbered 4, after V lost 4 bases and J lost 6 bases. The germline V gene encodes CDR1 SGHRS and CDR2 YFSETQ. The CDR3 coding sequence is TGCGCCAGCAGCCCGGGGGGAGTCAATGAGCAGTTCTTC. Translated, it gives CASSPGGVNEQFF.

The CDR3: CASSQGDSEETQYF. DNA of the CDR3: TGCGCCAGCAGCCAAGGGGACAGTGAAGAGACCCAGTACTTC. The J gene is TRBJ2-5, the V gene TRBV4-1; 7 bases line up with TRBD1. The CDR3 has 14 residues. J was trimmed by 3 bases and V by 1 base; bases with no gene match: 2. Germline CDR1 reads MGHRA; CDR2 reads YSYEKL.